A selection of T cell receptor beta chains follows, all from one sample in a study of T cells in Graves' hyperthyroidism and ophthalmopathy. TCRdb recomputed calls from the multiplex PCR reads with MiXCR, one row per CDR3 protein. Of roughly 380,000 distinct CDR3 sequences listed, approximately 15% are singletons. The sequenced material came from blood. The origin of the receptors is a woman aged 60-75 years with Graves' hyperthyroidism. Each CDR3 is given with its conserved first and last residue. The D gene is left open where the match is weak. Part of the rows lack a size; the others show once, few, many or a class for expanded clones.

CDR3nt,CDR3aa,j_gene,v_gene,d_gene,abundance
TGCGCCAGCAGCTTTACTAGCGGGAGGTGGGATGAGCAGTTCTTC,CASSFTSGRWDEQFF,TRBJ2-1,TRBV5-1,TRBD2,few
TGCAGCGTTCTCCACGGGGAGCTGTTTTTT,CSVLHGELFF,TRBJ2-2,TRBV29-1,NA,few
TGTGCCAGCAGCCAAGATCTCGGGACTGGCACCGGGGAGCTGTTTTTT,CASSQDLGTGTGELFF,TRBJ2-2,TRBV3-1,NA,NA
TGTGCCAGTACGGTCCGAAATGAGCAGTTCTTC,CASTVRNEQFF,TRBJ2-1,TRBV19,NA,few
TGCGCCAGCAGCCATATGCCGTCAGGGGGACATGGCTACACCTTC,CASSHMPSGGHGYTF,TRBJ1-2,TRBV4-1,TRBD1,few
TGTGCCAGTCGTCCCGGGCCCGGATCCTACGAGCAGTACTTC,CASRPGPGSYEQYF,TRBJ2-7,TRBV19,NA,few
TGTGCCAGCAGATCCCCATACACCGGGGAGCTGTTTTTT,CASRSPYTGELFF,TRBJ2-2,TRBV12-3/TRBV12-4,NA,few
TGTGCCAGTAGACTCGGACTAGCGGGATACAATGAGCAGTTCTTC,CASRLGLAGYNEQFF,TRBJ2-1,TRBV19,TRBD2,many
TGTGCCAGCACCTCCGCAACCGGGACGAGTGAGCAGTTCTTC,CASTSATGTSEQFF,TRBJ2-1,TRBV6-1,NA,few
TGCAGCGTTGATAAAGACAGGACTAACTATGGCTACACCTTC,CSVDKDRTNYGYTF,TRBJ1-2,TRBV29-1,NA,NA
TGTGCCAGCAGCATTGGCAGCCAAAACATTCAGTACTTC,CASSIGSQNIQYF,TRBJ2-4,TRBV14,NA,NA
TGTGCCAGCAGCCAAGTTCGGAGCACCGGGGAGCTGTTTTTT,CASSQVRSTGELFF,TRBJ2-2,TRBV3-1,NA,few
TGTGCCAGCAGTTACGGGGTAGTCTACGAGCAGTACTTC,CASSYGVVYEQYF,TRBJ2-7,TRBV6-1,NA,many
TGCGCCAGCAGCCAAGCGACTAGCGGGAGCTACAATGAGCAGTTCTTC,CASSQATSGSYNEQFF,TRBJ2-1,TRBV4-1,TRBD2,NA
TGTGCCAGCAGCTCCCCTCCTACAGGGACGCTTTCTGGGGCCAACGTCCTGACTTTC,CASSSPPTGTLSGANVLTF,TRBJ2-6,TRBV7-8,NA,many
TGTGCCAGCGGCTGGACAGGGCACACGCCCGAAATTTCTGGGGCCAACGTCCTGACTTTC,CASGWTGHTPEISGANVLTF,TRBJ2-6,TRBV12-3/TRBV12-4,TRBD1,many
TGTGCCAGCAGTTTTAAGGGAGTATACAATGAGCAGTTCTTC,CASSFKGVYNEQFF,TRBJ2-1,TRBV27,NA,NA
TGCGCCAGCAGTGCTGGGAATAGCGGGAGCAGTTTCGAGACCCAGTACTTC,CASSAGNSGSSFETQYF,TRBJ2-5,TRBV10-1,TRBD2,few
TGTGCCAGCAGCACGAGACAGGGATACTACGAGCAGTACTTC,CASSTRQGYYEQYF,TRBJ2-7,TRBV12-3/TRBV12-4,TRBD1,many
TGTGCCAGCAGCCAAGCTACAGCGGGACCGGTCAATGAGCAGTTCTTC,CASSQATAGPVNEQFF,TRBJ2-1,TRBV11-1,TRBD2,NA
TGCGCCAGCAGCATGGGGGCTTACTACGAGCAGTACTTC,CASSMGAYYEQYF,TRBJ2-7,TRBV5-1,NA,many
TGTGCCAGCAGTTACTCGAGACTCCGCAGGGGTGGATATGGCTACACCTTC,CASSYSRLRRGGYGYTF,TRBJ1-2,TRBV6-2/TRBV6-3,NA,many
TGCAGCGTTGCTCAGGAATCCTACGAGCAGTACTTC,CSVAQESYEQYF,TRBJ2-7,TRBV29-1,NA,NA
TGTGCCACCAGTGACCTCGGGACTAGCGGGACTACGAAGCAGTACTTC,CATSDLGTSGTTKQYF,TRBJ2-7,TRBV24-1,TRBD2,many
TGTGCCACCGCCCAGAGCACTACAGGGGGCATTGGCTACACCTTC,CATAQSTTGGIGYTF,TRBJ1-2,TRBV24-1,TRBD1,NA
TGCAGTGCTAGAGGAAGCCTCCGGGGGTCCTACGAGCAGTACTTC,CSARGSLRGSYEQYF,TRBJ2-7,TRBV20-1,NA,many
TGTGCCAGCAGCCAAGGGTCAGGGGATGGTGGCTACACCTTC,CASSQGSGDGGYTF,TRBJ1-2,TRBV4-2,NA,many
TGTGCCAGCAGTCCCCTGCCCGGGACAGGCTCCTACGAGCAGTACTTC,CASSPLPGTGSYEQYF,TRBJ2-7,TRBV28,TRBD1,NA
TGTGCCAGCAGTACCGGGACGTTACTCCTCACAGATACGCAGTATTTT,CASSTGTLLLTDTQYF,TRBJ2-3,TRBV19,NA,few
TGTGCCAGCAGCAGGACAGGGGGATATAGCAATCAGCCCCAGCATTTT,CASSRTGGYSNQPQHF,TRBJ1-5,TRBV7-2,TRBD1,few
TGTGCCAGCAGCTTCTCTAGCAGCTACGAGCAGTACTTC,CASSFSSSYEQYF,TRBJ2-7,TRBV7-9,NA,many
TGTGCCAGCAGTTACTCTTACAGGCGGGGGACTGAAGCTTTCTTT,CASSYSYRRGTEAFF,TRBJ1-1,TRBV6-5,NA,NA
TGCGCCAGCAGCTTTGGAGGGATCTCGGGTAATGAGCAGTTCTTC,CASSFGGISGNEQFF,TRBJ2-1,TRBV5-1,NA,many
TGTGCCAGCAGTTATGGGGGGTCGAACACTGAAGCTTTCTTT,CASSYGGSNTEAFF,TRBJ1-1,TRBV27,NA,many
TGTGCGATCACAGGGGCCGGGGGAGAGACCCAGTACTTC,CAITGAGGETQYF,TRBJ2-5,TRBV28,NA,NA
TGTGCCAGCAGTCAGGAGGGGACTGGAAACAATGAGCAGTTCTTC,CASSQEGTGNNEQFF,TRBJ2-1,TRBV28,NA,many
TGCAGTGCTAGAGATATCCTTCTATACACAGATACGCAGTATTTT,CSARDILLYTDTQYF,TRBJ2-3,TRBV20-1,NA,NA
TGTGCCAGCAGTAAGACTAGCGGGGCCACCGGGGAGCTGTTTTTT,CASSKTSGATGELFF,TRBJ2-2,TRBV27,TRBD2,NA
TGTGCCAGCAGCTTACTAGCGGGAGGATGGGGCACAGATACGCAGTATTTT,CASSLLAGGWGTDTQYF,TRBJ2-3,TRBV11-2,TRBD2,many
TGCGCCAGCAGCCAAGATCCACTTCGGGTTAACTATGGCTACACCTTC,CASSQDPLRVNYGYTF,TRBJ1-2,TRBV4-1,NA,NA
TGTGCCAGCCGTGGCCTACTAGCAGACCGGGACACCTACGAGCAGTACTTC,CASRGLLADRDTYEQYF,TRBJ2-7,TRBV2,NA,many
TGTGCCAGCAGTTTAGGATTGGGTCCAAACACCATATATTTT,CASSLGLGPNTIYF,TRBJ1-3,TRBV6-1,NA,many
TGTGCCTGGAGTGTACGAAAAGGCCGGACGGAGACCCAGTACTTC,CAWSVRKGRTETQYF,TRBJ2-5,TRBV30,NA,NA
TGTGCCAGCAGCTTGGAACGACAGGGGCTGGCTTTCTTT,CASSLERQGLAFF,TRBJ1-1,TRBV5-4,TRBD1,many